These 15 T cell receptor beta chains originate from one sample sequenced in a study of Graves' ophthalmopathy and Graves' hyperthyroidism. RNA served as the template for amplifying TCR beta CDR3 regions. First-round RT-PCR used HTBI primers; second-round multiplex PCR followed. Each CDR3 protein is one row after TCRdb ran MiXCR on the multiplex PCR reads. The sample carries 1 million to 1.3 million distinct CDR3 sequences, approximately 35% recorded once. Material: peripheral blood or thyroid tissue (not recorded which). These receptors were collected from an adult man with Graves' hyperthyroidism.

The chain has TRBV12-3 or TRBV12-4 and TRBJ1-4; D is possibly TRBD1 (5 bases). The CDR3 has 16 amino acids. V lost 4 bases and J lost 0, with 12 bases in between. The CDR3 region is CASSSPSTATNEKLFF. The CDR3 DNA reads as TGTGCCAGCAGTTCGCCCTCGACAGCAACTAATGAAAAACTGTTTTTT.

This clonotype appeared a single time. This may stem from a read error, because a much larger clone lies one nucleotide away. The chain recombines TRBV4-3 with TRBJ1-2; a possible D gene is TRBD1 (5 bases). From germline, CDR1 is LGHNA and CDR2 YSLEER. The length of the CDR3 is 15 residues. The CDR3 sequence is CASSQNLHGDYGHTF. For the CDR3, the DNA is TGCGCCAGCAGCCAAAACCTGCACGGGGACTATGGCCACACCTTC.

Note on this clonotype: One end of the junction is discordant with germline, which a read error may explain. The chain carries TRBV5-4 and TRBJ2-7; 8 bases match TRBD1. CDR3 length: 11 amino acids. Germline loops: CDR1 SGHNT, CDR2 YYREEE (reference sequence). CDR3: CASSFGTGGTF. CDR3 DNA: TGTGCCAGCAGCTTCGGGACAGGCGGAACATTC.

The chain joins TRBV11-2 to TRBJ1-2, with 7 positions matching TRBD1. CDR3 length: 15 amino acids. The germline gives CDR1 SGHAT, CDR2 FQNNGV. V trimming: 4 bases; J trimming: 2 bases; junction bases outside the gene matches: 7. The CDR3 nucleotides read TGTGCCAGCAGCTCCTCACCGGGACAGAACTATGGCTACACCTTC. Translation gives CASSSSPGQNYGYTF.

This chain links TRBV7-2 with TRBJ2-3; 14 nucleotides match TRBD2. The ends lost 5 bases at V and 3 bases at J; junction bases unmatched: 7. Germline V gene data show CDR1 as SGHTA and CDR2 as FQGNSA. The CDR3 length is 17 residues. CDR3 in amino acids: CASSRGLAGGSTDTQYF. The CDR3 bases are TGTGCCAGCAGCCGCGGACTAGCGGGAGGAAGTACAGATACGCAGTATTTT.

The rearrangement links TRBV29-1 to TRBJ1-2, with TRBD1 as a possible D gene (5 bases). V was cut by 4 bases and J by 9 bases, with 18 bases left in between. Germline V gene data show CDR1 as SQVTM and CDR2 as ANQGSEA. The CDR3 sequence is 13 residues long. In DNA, the CDR3 is TGCAGCGTTGGGCCCCATTCTGGGGGAAGCTACACCTTC. Its protein is CSVGPHSGGSYTF.

The chain carries TRBV2 and TRBJ2-6; D possibly corresponds to TRBD2 (5 bases). The CDR3 contains 13 residues. Trimming cost V 2 bases and J 13 bases, with 12 bases left between them. Per the germline V gene, CDR1 is SNHLY and CDR2 is FYNNEI. CDR3 residues: CASSERTPRVLTF. CDR3 in DNA: TGTGCCAGCAGTGAACGGACTCCAAGGGTCCTGACTTTC.

This clonotype was detected ten times or more. This CDR3 is CATSARLQGLDEQYF. The CDR3, as DNA: TGTGCCACCAGCGCACGTCTACAGGGTTTGGACGAGCAGTACTTC. The chain is built from TRBV15 and TRBJ2-7, with D possibly being TRBD1 (6 bases). CDR3 length: 15 amino acids. The V end was cut by 5 bases, the J end by 5 bases, with 19 bases between. Germline CDR1 and CDR2: LNHNV and YYDKDF (reference sequence).

This clonotype was detected many times. CDR3 nucleotide sequence: TGTGCCAGCAGCTTGCCGGGACAGGTCACTGAAGCTTTCTTT. Translating it yields CASSLPGQVTEAFF. The gene calls are TRBV5-6 and TRBJ1-1, with 8 bases lining up with TRBD1. J was trimmed by 4 bases and V by 1 base; bases with no gene match: 3. Germline values: CDR1 SGHDT, CDR2 YYEEEE. The CDR3 runs to 14 residues.

This chain joins TRBV7-3 and TRBJ2-7; TRBD1 agrees at 9 bases. In germline, CDR1 is SGHTA, CDR2 FQGTGA. The J segment lost 7 bases and the V segment lost 5 bases, leaving 15 bases of the junction unmatched. CDR3 size: 16 residues. CDR3 sequence reads: CASSPPGQGPGVEQYF. In nucleotides, the CDR3 is TGTGCCAGCAGCCCCCCGGGACAGGGTCCCGGAGTGGAGCAGTACTTC.

This clonotype was detected many times. The genes are TRBV6-6 and TRBJ1-2, with no clear D. Germline-derived CDR1 and CDR2 are MNHNY and SVGAGI (reference sequence). This CDR3 spans 14 amino acids. V lost 2 bases, J lost 8 bases, and 15 bases lay in between. The CDR3 DNA sequence: TGTGCCAGCAGTTACACGGGCGCCTCCTGGGGCTACACCTTC. Its translation is CASSYTGASWGYTF.

The chain links TRBV7-8 to TRBJ1-1, with D unclear. V was shortened by 4 bases and J by 11 bases, with 23 bases between the two germline ends. Germline CDR1 and CDR2: SGHVS and FQNEAQ. The CDR3 is made up of 15 amino acids. Here the CDR3 reads CASSYSGRALAEAFF. The CDR3 bases are TGTGCCAGCAGCTATAGCGGGAGGGCCCTAGCGGAGGCTTTCTTT. Complete variable domain (other parts from reference TRBV7-8 and TRBJ1-1): GAGVSQSPRYKVAKRGQDVALRCDPISGHVSLFWYQQALGQGPEFLTYFQNEAQLDKSGLPSDRFFAERPEGSVSTLKIQRTQQEDSAVYLCASSYSGRALAEAFFGQGTRLTVV.

V is TRBV2 and J is TRBJ1-5; D possibly corresponds to TRBD1 (5 bases). Per the germline V gene, CDR1 is SNHLY and CDR2 is FYNNEI. This CDR3 is 12 amino acids long. The V end lost 7 bases, the J end lost 9 bases, and 13 bases lay between the germline ends. CDR3 in DNA: TGTGCCAGCATCCAGGGCGGGGGGCCCCAGCATTTT. It is translated as CASIQGGGPQHF.

The sample holds many counts of this clonotype. The gene calls are TRBV15 and TRBJ2-3; possibly TRBD2 for D (6 bases). V lost 5 bases, J lost 5 bases, and 17 bases lay in between. Germline lookup yields CDR1 LNHNV and CDR2 YYDKDF (reference sequence). The CDR3 has 15 residues. The CDR3 region is CATSGRAGWGDTQYF. For the CDR3, the DNA is TGTGCCACCAGCGGCAGAGCGGGTTGGGGAGATACGCAGTATTTT.

The gene calls are TRBV12-3 or TRBV12-4 and TRBJ1-5; D not certain. This CDR3 contains 15 residues. V lost 3 bases to trimming and J lost 0 bases, with 9 bases between them. The CDR3: CASSFAANSNQPQHF. The CDR3 DNA reads TGTGCCAGCAGTTTTGCAGCTAATAGCAATCAGCCCCAGCATTTT.